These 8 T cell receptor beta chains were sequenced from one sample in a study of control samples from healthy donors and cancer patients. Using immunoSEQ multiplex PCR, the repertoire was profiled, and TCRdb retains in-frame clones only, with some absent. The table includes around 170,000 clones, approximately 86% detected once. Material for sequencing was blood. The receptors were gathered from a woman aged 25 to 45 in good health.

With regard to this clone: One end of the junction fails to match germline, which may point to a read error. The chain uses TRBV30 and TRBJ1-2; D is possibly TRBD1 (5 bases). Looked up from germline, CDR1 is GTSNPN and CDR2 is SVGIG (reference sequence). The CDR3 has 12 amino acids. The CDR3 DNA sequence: TGTGCCCGGAGGCCCGGTGGGGGAAGCTACACCTTC. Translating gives CARRPGGGSYTF.

CDR3: CASSEFVTGNNQPQHF. The CDR3 coding sequence is TGTGCCAGCAGTGAATTCGTCACGGGGAACAATCAGCCCCAGCATTTT. The genes are TRBV6-1 and TRBJ1-5; D not certain. CDR1 is MNHNS, CDR2 SASEGT, per germline. There are 16 residues in the CDR3. V shed 2 bases and J shed 3 bases, with 14 bases lying between them.

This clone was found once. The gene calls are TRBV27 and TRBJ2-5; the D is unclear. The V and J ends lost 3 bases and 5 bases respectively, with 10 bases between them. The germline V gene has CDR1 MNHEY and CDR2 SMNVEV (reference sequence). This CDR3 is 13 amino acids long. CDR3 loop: CASSFNVGETQYF. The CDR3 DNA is TGTGCCAGCAGTTTTAATGTGGGTGAGACCCAGTACTTC.

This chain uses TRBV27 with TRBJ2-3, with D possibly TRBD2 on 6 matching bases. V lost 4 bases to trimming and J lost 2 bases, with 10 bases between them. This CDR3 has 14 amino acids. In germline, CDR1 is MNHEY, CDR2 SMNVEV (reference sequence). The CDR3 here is CASSSRDDTDTQYF. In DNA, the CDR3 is TGTGCCAGCAGTTCGCGGGATGACACAGATACGCAGTATTTT.

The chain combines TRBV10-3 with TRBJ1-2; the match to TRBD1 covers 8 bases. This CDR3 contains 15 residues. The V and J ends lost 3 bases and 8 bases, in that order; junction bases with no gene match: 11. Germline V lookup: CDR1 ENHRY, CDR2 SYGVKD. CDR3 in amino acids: CAISDTGGDIRGYTF. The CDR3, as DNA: TGTGCCATCAGTGATACAGGGGGAGACATTCGAGGCTACACCTTC.

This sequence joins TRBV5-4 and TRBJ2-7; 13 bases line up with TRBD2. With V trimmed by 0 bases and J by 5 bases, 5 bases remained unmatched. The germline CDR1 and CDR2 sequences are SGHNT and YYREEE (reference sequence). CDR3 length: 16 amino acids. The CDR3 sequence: CASSLELAGGPNEQYF. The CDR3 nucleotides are TGTGCCAGCAGCTTGGAACTAGCGGGAGGGCCGAACGAGCAGTACTTC.

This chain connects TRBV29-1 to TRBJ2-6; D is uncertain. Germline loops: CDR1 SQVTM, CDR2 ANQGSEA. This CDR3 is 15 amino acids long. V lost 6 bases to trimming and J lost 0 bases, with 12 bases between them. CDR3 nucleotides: TGCAGCGTGGCCCCCGAGAGCTCTGGGGCCAACGTCCTGACTTTC. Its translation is CSVAPESSGANVLTF.

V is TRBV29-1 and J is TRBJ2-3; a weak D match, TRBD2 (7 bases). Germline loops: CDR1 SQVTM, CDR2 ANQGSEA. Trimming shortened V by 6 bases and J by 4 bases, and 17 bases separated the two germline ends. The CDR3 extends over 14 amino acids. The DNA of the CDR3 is TGCAGCGTAGATGGTCGGGGGGCCGCAGATACGCAGTATTTT. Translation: CSVDGRGAADTQYF.